This TCR beta chain was documented in a study of read filtering for tumor transcriptome and immune sequencing (dated by TCRdb to about 2020). Background for the entire study: The cohort consisted of approximately 16 male and about 15 female patients, with a mean age of 65.9 years and an age range of roughly 40 to 85. One of the main goals was to work out a read-filtering strategy for immune repertoire data, in particular whether clonotypes backed by only a single read should be removed. Under revised international staging, roughly eight patients fell into R-ISS I, more than 15 into R-ISS II and over five into R-ISS III. Whole-transcriptome libraries were prepared with the TruSeq RNA Access Library Prep Kit after DNase treatment. TCR-region mapped reads per sample ranged from about 4.05 to 11 million with IR-seq versus only roughly 75 to 1273 with RNA-seq. TCR repertoires obtained by targeted immune repertoire sequencing and by bulk whole-transcriptome sequencing performed on the same bone marrow samples were compared.

CDR1 MDHEN and CDR2 SYDVKM are derived from the germline V gene. There are 13 amino acids in the CDR3, from cysteine to phenylalanine inclusive. Here the CDR3 DNA is all that survives: 39 bases in frame from base 1. As for this clonotype: Its antigen remains undetermined. A read error may be the cause here, since a much bigger clone is one base away.

TCR libraries were built from 400 to 450 ng RNA with the Immunoverse kit, using molecular barcoded adaptors covering alpha/delta and beta/gamma chains. The same RNA used for transcriptome sequencing was used for TCR library preparation. An Illumina HiSeq 4000 with 2 x 150 cycles was used to sequence the TCR libraries. On the study's bioinformatics: MiXCR aligned TCR reads to human V, D, J and C references and assembled the aligned reads into CDR3 clonotypes, with quality filtering and error correction included. The tcR package in R was used for analysis of clonotype counts and gene usage diversity. Raw mapping reads were checked after the RNA-seq reads had been mapped by STAR aligner version 2.5.3a onto the human GRCh37 genome. IR-seq fastq files were randomly downsampled with Seqtk 1.3 to test the effect of sequencing depth on detected clonotypes. TCRdb reprocessing: public reads trimmed at Q25 with fastp, clones called with MiXCR, in-frame beta chains kept. Rows are combined by CDR3 protein, so each entry shows the most common genes and DNA. The V and J calls follow TCRdb's processing rather than the paper's. The table for this sample lists some 41,000 distinct CDR3 sequences; 12% of them were counted only once. 30% to 40% of the sample belongs to the ten largest clones.

General study outcomes and caveats: In IR-seq, single-read clonotypes were about four fifths of clonotypes but about 3.5% of total reads; in RNA-seq they were roughly 72% of clonotypes and about 41% of reads. Compared with RNA-seq, IR-seq captured clonotypes at much higher depth and more reliably, and a smaller IR-seq throughput was enough to identify most shared clonotypes. The sorted CD138-negative fraction was not purified T cells but a mixed bone marrow immune population. When single-read clonotypes were removed, the proportions of shared clonotypes in IR-seq and RNA-seq correlated more strongly.

Every patient had bone marrow sampled at the time of active disease. Ficoll-Hypaque density gradient centrifugation was used to isolate the bone marrow mononuclear cells. CD138-negative cells were obtained by negative selection after labeling with CD138 magnetic microbeads on a MACS separator, removing myeloma plasma cells. The purity of the isolated cells was checked by flow cytometry with CD138 antibodies on an Attune NxT. TRIzol reagent was used to extract total RNA, and a NanoDrop spectrophotometer was used to quantify the extracted RNA. Paired RNA-seq and IR-seq were performed on each patient's CD138-negative bone marrow sample.

Material: a population of CD138-negative cells sorted from bone marrow. The sample's cell subset or site label, decoded: bone marrow mononuclear cells depleted of CD138+ plasma/myeloma cells by negative magnetic selection. The origin of this receptor is a donor aged 40 or older with multiple myeloma. The chain is assembled from TRBV28 and TRBJ2-1; 7 bases in the junction line up with TRBD1. The CDR3 protein: CACSVLGDRHKFF. The DNA is TGTGCCTGCAGTGTTCTAGGGGACAGACATAAGTTCTTC.